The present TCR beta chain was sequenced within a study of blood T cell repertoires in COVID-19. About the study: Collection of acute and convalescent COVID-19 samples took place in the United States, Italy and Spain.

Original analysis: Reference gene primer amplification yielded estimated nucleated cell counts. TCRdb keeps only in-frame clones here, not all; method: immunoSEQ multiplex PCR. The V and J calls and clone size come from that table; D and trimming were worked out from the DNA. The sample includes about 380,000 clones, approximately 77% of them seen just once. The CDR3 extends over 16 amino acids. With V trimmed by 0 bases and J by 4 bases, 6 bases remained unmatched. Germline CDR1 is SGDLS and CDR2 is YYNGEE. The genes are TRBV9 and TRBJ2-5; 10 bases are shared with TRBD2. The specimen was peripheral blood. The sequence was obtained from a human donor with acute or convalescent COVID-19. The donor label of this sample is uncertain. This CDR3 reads CASSVGGLAGVETQYF. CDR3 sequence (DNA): TGTGCCAGCAGCGTAGGTGGGCTAGCGGGAGTAGAGACCCAGTACTTC.